These 32 T cell receptor beta chains were sequenced from one sample in a study of preoperative IRX-2 immunotherapy in early breast cancer. The treatment: preoperative locoregional IRX-2 cytokine immunotherapy. The data were produced by immunoSEQ multiplex PCR, yet TCRdb's version contains in-frame clones alone and is incomplete. The data hold roughly 23,000 clones, with 75% to 90% observed a single time. The sample consisted of tumor tissue, taken after IRX-2 immunotherapy. The receptor set was obtained from a human donor with breast cancer.

This clone showed up just once. The CDR3: CASSILQGGNEKLFF. CDR3 bases: TGTGCCAGTAGTATTCTTCAGGGGGGTAATGAAAAACTGTTTTTT. The J gene is TRBJ1-4, the V gene TRBV19; TRBD1 agrees at 7 bases. The CDR3 is 15 residues long. With 3 bases clipped from V and 4 bases from J, the junction kept 5 bases outside the gene matches. Germline V CDR1 and CDR2: LNHDA, SQIVND (reference sequence).

The chain links TRBV7-2 to TRBJ2-3, with TRBD2 as a possible D gene (6 bases). CDR3 length equals 16 residues. The germline V and J ends were trimmed by 6 bases and 2 bases, with 18 bases remaining between them. The germline CDR1 and CDR2 sequences are SGHTA and FQGNSA. The CDR3 nucleotides are TGTGCCAGCAGAGGGGTGGAGGTAGCGGCCACAGATACGCAGTATTTT. This translates into CASRGVEVAATDTQYF.

The rearrangement uses TRBV6-6 and TRBJ1-1; D possibly corresponds to TRBD1 (6 bases). CDR3 length: 14 residues. The ends were cut back, 4 bases at V and 5 bases at J, with 14 bases in the middle. Per the germline V gene, CDR1 is MNHNY and CDR2 is SVGAGI (reference sequence). CDR3 sequence (DNA): TGTGCCAGCAGTTCCCTACAGGGTGAGACTGAAGCTTTCTTT. Translated, it gives CASSSLQGETEAFF.

This chain links TRBV6-5 with TRBJ1-2; the match to TRBD1 covers 7 bases. This CDR3 region has 15 residues. Germline CDR1 reads MNHEY; CDR2 reads SVGAGI. The trim removed 2 bases at V and 8 bases at J, leaving 11 bases unmatched. The CDR3 sequence: CASSYTRQGKMGYTF. CDR3 nucleotide sequence: TGTGCCAGCAGTTACACCCGACAGGGTAAAATGGGCTACACCTTC.

This clone was counted a few times. This chain links TRBV7-2 with TRBJ2-5, with D uncertain. Germline-derived CDR1 and CDR2 are SGHTA and FQGNSA. This CDR3 spans 12 amino acids. Deletions cut 3 bases from V and 5 bases from J, with 7 bases between. CDR3 coding DNA: TGTGCCAGCAGCTTGAGGTTGGAGACCCAGTACTTC. It yields the protein CASSLRLETQYF.

The gene calls are TRBV18 and TRBJ2-4; tentative D call: TRBD1 (6 bases). The CDR3 runs 16 residues. V lost 0 bases and J lost 0, with 9 bases in between. In germline, CDR1 is KGHSH, CDR2 LQKENI. CDR3 nucleotides: TGTGCCAGCTCACCACCGACAGGTTTAGCCAAAAACATTCAGTACTTC. Its protein product is CASSPPTGLAKNIQYF.

The chain combines TRBV2 with TRBJ2-1; 13 bases fit TRBD2. Germline CDR1 reads SNHLY; CDR2 reads FYNNEI. V was pared by 6 bases and J by 7 bases, with 9 bases of the junction left unmatched. This CDR3 has 16 amino acids. The CDR3 region is CASRVRPGLAGNEQFF. For the CDR3, the DNA is TGTGCCAGCAGGGTTAGACCGGGACTAGCGGGGAATGAGCAGTTCTTC.

The J gene is TRBJ2-1, the V gene TRBV18; 7 nucleotides agree with TRBD2. The CDR3 totals 15 residues. The germline CDR1 and CDR2 sequences are KGHSH and LQKENI. J lost 3 bases, V lost 4 bases, and 6 bases had no gene match. Here the CDR3 reads CASSLTSNYYNEQFF. The CDR3 DNA reads TGTGCCAGCTCACTGACTAGCAATTACTACAATGAGCAGTTCTTC.

The V and J genes are TRBV9 and TRBJ1-1; D is perhaps TRBD1 (6 bases). The V gene's germline CDR1 is SGDLS and CDR2 YYNGEE. The CDR3 consists of 14 residues. Trimming took off 3 bases at V and 3 bases at J, with 12 bases between the two ends. CDR3 in DNA: TGTGCCAGCAGCGGAGGACAGCTTCACACTGAAGCTTTCTTT. It specifies CASSGGQLHTEAFF.

The chain joins TRBV6-5 to TRBJ2-3, with a weak D call TRBD2 (6 bases). Germline CDR1 reads MNHEY; CDR2 reads SVGAGI. The CDR3 loop spans 13 amino acids. Trimming took off 8 bases at V and 2 bases at J, with 11 bases between the two ends. The CDR3 loop is CASRDSNTDTQYF. The CDR3 DNA follows: TGTGCCAGCCGGGACTCGAACACAGATACGCAGTATTTT.

This clone appeared once. The chain recombines TRBV6-1 with TRBJ2-5, with 10 bases aligning to TRBD2. Germline CDR1 is MNHNS and CDR2 is SASEGT. V dropped 4 bases and J dropped 3; count of bases not matched to a gene: 8. The CDR3 consists of 16 residues. The CDR3 reads CASSVARTSGKETQYF. As DNA, the CDR3 is TGTGCCAGCAGTGTGGCTCGGACTAGCGGAAAAGAGACCCAGTACTTC.

This clone was observed a handful of times. V is TRBV2 and J is TRBJ1-1; D remains unclear. Germline CDR1 is SNHLY and CDR2 is FYNNEI. V lost 3 bases, J lost 7 bases, and 6 bases lay in between. This CDR3 has 11 amino acids. The CDR3 coding sequence is TGTGCCAGCAGTGAGGATATTGAAGCTTTCTTT. This translates into CASSEDIEAFF.

The chain combines TRBV10-3 with TRBJ1-5; D unclear. Germline CDR1 and CDR2: ENHRY and SYGVKD. V lost 6 bases and J lost 3, with 12 bases in between. The CDR3 contains 14 residues. CDR3 nucleotides: TGTGCCATCAGGGACGGTGGGTTCAATCAGCCCCAGCATTTT. Amino acid sequence: CAIRDGGFNQPQHF.

The chain employs TRBV7-9 and TRBJ2-7; D is uncertain. Germline CDR1 is SEHNR and CDR2 is FQNEAQ (reference sequence). V was cut by 1 base and J by 7 bases, with 11 bases left in between. CDR3 size: 13 residues. The DNA of the CDR3 is TGTGCCAGCAGCTTAGGGACGGCCTGGGAGCAGTACTTC. It codes for CASSLGTAWEQYF.

V usage is TRBV30 and J usage is TRBJ2-7; a possible D gene is TRBD1 (5 bases). The germline CDR1 and CDR2 sequences are GTSNPN and SVGIG (reference sequence). There are 12 residues in the CDR3. The V and J ends lost 2 bases and 6 bases respectively, with 11 bases between them. CDR3 DNA sequence: TGTGCCTGGAGTAGTTTAGGGGTCGAGCAGTACTTC. Its protein is CAWSSLGVEQYF.

This clone was detected once. The chain employs TRBV7-6 and TRBJ1-1; unclear D gene. The CDR3 loop spans 14 amino acids. The germline CDR1 and CDR2 sequences are SGHVS and FNYEAQ. V dropped 5 bases and J dropped 3 bases, with 13 bases sitting between them. CDR3 sequence (DNA): TGTGCCAGCAGCCTCAAAGGGTGGGACACTGAAGCTTTCTTT. It codes for CASSLKGWDTEAFF.

This clone was observed a single time. The chain carries TRBV5-1 and TRBJ2-6; 9 bases match TRBD1. CDR1 SGHRS and CDR2 YFSETQ come from the germline V gene. Trimming removed 0 bases from V and 0 bases from J; junction bases left unmatched: 4. The CDR3 is 18 amino acids. The CDR3 DNA is TGCGCCAGCAGCTTGGTACAGGGGGCCCTCTCTGGGGCCAACGTCCTGACTTTC. Its translation: CASSLVQGALSGANVLTF.

The chain joins TRBV4-1 to TRBJ2-2; unclear D gene. V lost 3 bases and J lost 0, with 5 bases in between. The CDR3 sequence is 14 residues long. Looked up from germline, CDR1 is MGHRA and CDR2 is YSYEKL. The CDR3 loop is CASSQVTNTGELFF. In nucleotides, the CDR3 is TGCGCCAGCAGCCAGGTTACGAACACCGGGGAGCTGTTTTTT.

This clone has more than one count but fewer than ten. The rearrangement links TRBV30 to TRBJ1-1, with D hard to call. Trimming removed 1 base at V and 1 base at J, with 7 bases between. The CDR3 is 13 residues long. Germline V lookup: CDR1 GTSNPN, CDR2 SVGIG (reference sequence). CDR3: CAWSEIWNTEAFF. The DNA for the CDR3 is TGTGCCTGGAGTGAAATCTGGAACACTGAAGCTTTCTTT.

This chain uses TRBV30 with TRBJ1-5, with D tentatively TRBD1 (6 bases). Per the germline V gene, CDR1 is GTSNPN and CDR2 is SVGIG (reference sequence). Between the trimmed V and J ends, which lost 0 bases and 4 bases, there was a span of 10 bases. This CDR3 spans 14 amino acids. The chain's CDR3 is CAWSVIGGNQPQHF. CDR3 nucleotides: TGTGCCTGGAGTGTGATAGGGGGTAATCAGCCCCAGCATTTT.

The chain combines TRBV6-1 with TRBJ1-1, with D hard to call. Trimming took 2 bases from V and 3 from J, leaving 10 bases between them. This CDR3 contains 14 residues. CDR1 is MNHNS and CDR2 is SASEGT in the germline V gene. The CDR3 region has the DNA TGTGCCAGCAGTGAAAGGTTTACCGACACTGAAGCTTTCTTT. This sequence encodes CASSERFTDTEAFF.

This clone was recorded once. The V call is TRBV18, the J call TRBJ2-7; the D gene is possibly TRBD1 (6 bases). The germline gives CDR1 KGHSH, CDR2 LQKENI. CDR3 size: 13 residues. Trimming cost V 4 bases and J 2 bases, with 9 bases left between them. As DNA, the CDR3 is TGTGCCAGCTCACGGGACACCGCCTACGAGCAGTACTTC. Its protein product is CASSRDTAYEQYF.

The genes are TRBV19 and TRBJ2-3; D remains ambiguous. The CDR3 sequence is 14 residues long. V was cut by 3 bases and J by 3 bases, with 10 bases left in between. The germline CDR1 and CDR2 sequences are LNHDA and SQIVND (reference sequence). DNA of the CDR3: TGTGCCAGTAGTATGCGTCTCTCGACAGATACGCAGTATTTT. The encoded protein is CASSMRLSTDTQYF.

This rearrangement joins TRBV7-8 to TRBJ2-3; D call uncertain. This CDR3 spans 12 amino acids. Germline lookup yields CDR1 SGHVS and CDR2 FQNEAQ. Trimming pared 4 bases from V and 7 bases from J, leaving 9 bases between. The CDR3 DNA reads as TGTGCCAGCAGCTCCCCGGCTTATACGCAGTATTTT. Amino acids: CASSSPAYTQYF.

The chain joins TRBV15 to TRBJ2-3, with D possibly TRBD1 on 5 matching bases. The CDR3 covers 14 residues. Trimming pared 1 base from V and 5 bases from J, leaving 10 bases between. Germline CDR1 is LNHNV and CDR2 is YYDKDF (reference sequence). DNA of the CDR3: TGTGCCACCAGCAGAGGACAGTTAGGAGATACGCAGTATTTT. Amino acids: CATSRGQLGDTQYF.

This chain uses TRBV7-2 with TRBJ1-5, with 10 bases aligning to TRBD1. With V trimmed by 1 base and J by 4 bases, 1 base remained unmatched. CDR1 is SGHTA, CDR2 FQGNSA, per germline. The CDR3 consists of 15 residues. DNA of the CDR3: TGTGCCAGCAGCTTAGTGGGACAGGGGAATCAGCCCCAGCATTTT. Protein product: CASSLVGQGNQPQHF. The full variable domain, completed using reference TRBV7-2 and TRBJ1-5, is GAGVSQSPSNKVTEKGKDVELRCDPISGHTALYWYRQSLGQGLEFLIYFQGNSAPDKSGLPSDRFSAERTGGSVSTLTIQRTQQEDSAVYLCASSLVGQGNQPQHFGDGTRLSIL.

The rearrangement uses TRBV28 and TRBJ1-2; 8 bases are a match to TRBD1. Per germline, CDR1 MDHEN and CDR2 SYDVKM. The CDR3 has 12 amino acids. Trimming took 6 bases from V and 7 from J; bases not matched to a gene: 4. This chain's CDR3 is CASRQGESGYTF. The DNA for the CDR3 is TGTGCCAGCAGACAGGGGGAGAGTGGCTACACCTTC.

V is TRBV18 and J is TRBJ1-1; no firm D call. Trimming pared 0 bases from V and 3 bases from J, leaving 11 bases between. The CDR3 runs to 15 residues. Germline CDR1 is KGHSH and CDR2 is LQKENI. The CDR3 is CASSPPLGADTEAFF. CDR3 bases: TGTGCCAGCTCACCACCGCTGGGCGCCGACACTGAAGCTTTCTTT.

V gene TRBV9 combines with J gene TRBJ1-2; possible D gene TRBD1, 6 bases. Germline loops: CDR1 SGDLS, CDR2 YYNGEE. CDR3 length: 17 residues. The V end lost 0 bases, the J end lost 4 bases, and 19 bases lay between the germline ends. CDR3 bases: TGTGCCAGCAGCGTAGAAGAGACAGGCCCTATCTCCTATGGCTACACCTTC. It specifies CASSVEETGPISYGYTF.

The chain uses TRBV2 and TRBJ1-1; TRBD1 aligns across 8 bases. This CDR3 contains 14 residues. The V gene end was trimmed by 6 bases and the J gene end by 1 base; junction bases not matched to a gene: 4. CDR1 and CDR2 from the germline V gene are SNHLY and FYNNEI. The CDR3 DNA reads TGTGCCAGCAGGACCGGGACAGGGAACACTGAAGCTTTCTTT. Encoded protein: CASRTGTGNTEAFF. The full variable domain, in which reference TRBV2 and TRBJ1-1 provide the parts outside the CDR3, is EPEVTQTPSHQVTQMGQEVILRCVPISNHLYFYWYRQILGQKVEFLVSFYNNEISEKSEIFDDQFSVERPDGSNFTLKIRSTKLEDSAMYFCASRTGTGNTEAFFGQGTRLTVV.

This clone was picked up a small number of times. This rearrangement joins TRBV25-1 to TRBJ2-4; D is undetermined. From germline, CDR1 is MGHDK and CDR2 SYGVNS. V lost 3 bases and J 0 bases, leaving 9 bases between the germline ends. The CDR3 has 15 residues. In DNA form, the CDR3 reads TGTGCCAGCAGTGATCCCACGATAGCCAAAAACATTCAGTACTTC. Translating it yields CASSDPTIAKNIQYF.

V usage is TRBV10-3 and J usage is TRBJ1-6; D perhaps matches TRBD1 (5 bases). Germline values: CDR1 ENHRY, CDR2 SYGVKD. V lost 6 bases to trimming and J lost 13 bases, with 19 bases between them. This CDR3 region has 14 residues. The CDR3 bases are TGTGCCATCAGCGCGACACAGCCTCGGGGGCCCCTCCACTTT. This codes for CAISATQPRGPLHF.